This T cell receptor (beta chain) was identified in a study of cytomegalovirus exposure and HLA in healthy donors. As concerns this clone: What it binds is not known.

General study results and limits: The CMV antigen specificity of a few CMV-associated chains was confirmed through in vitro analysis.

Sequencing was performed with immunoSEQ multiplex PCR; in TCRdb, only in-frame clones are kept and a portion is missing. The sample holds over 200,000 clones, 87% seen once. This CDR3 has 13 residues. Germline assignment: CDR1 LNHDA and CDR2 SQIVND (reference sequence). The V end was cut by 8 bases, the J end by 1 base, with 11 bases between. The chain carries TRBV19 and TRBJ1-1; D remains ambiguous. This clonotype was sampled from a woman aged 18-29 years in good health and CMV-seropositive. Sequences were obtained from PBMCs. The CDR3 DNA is TGTGCCAGTGCCTACCGGTCGAACACTGAAGCTTTCTTT. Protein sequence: CASAYRSNTEAFF.